One and the same sample provided the 14 T cell receptor beta chains below, sequenced in a study of blood T cell repertoires in COVID-19. Profiling relied on immunoSEQ multiplex PCR, and the TCRdb table lists in-frame clones only, not all of them. This table has hundreds of thousands of clones, around four fifths appearing once. Sequencing was performed on peripheral blood. These receptors were collected from a woman in her seventies with active or convalescent COVID-19.

The chain is built from TRBV6-5 and TRBJ1-1; 7 bases match TRBD1. CDR1 is MNHEY and CDR2 is SVGAGI in the germline V gene. The V segment lost 8 bases and the J segment 5 bases; nucleotides outside the gene matches: 8. This CDR3 comprises 13 residues. CDR3 loop: CASGRQGVTEAFF. The CDR3, as DNA: TGTGCCAGCGGAAGGCAGGGGGTTACTGAAGCTTTCTTT.

The gene calls are TRBV9 and TRBJ1-2; 7 nucleotides line up with TRBD1. CDR1 is SGDLS and CDR2 is YYNGEE in the germline V gene. Trimming took 4 bases from V and 8 from J; bases not matched to a gene: 5. The CDR3 sequence is 12 residues long. This CDR3 reads CASSPWDSGYTF. The CDR3 DNA reads TGTGCCAGCAGCCCTTGGGACAGCGGCTACACCTTC.

This rearrangement joins TRBV5-1 to TRBJ1-1; D uncertain. The CDR3 contains 15 residues. Germline V gene data show CDR1 as SGHRS and CDR2 as YFSETQ. With 4 bases removed from V and 5 bases from J, the gap between germline ends came to 18 bases. The CDR3 region has the DNA TGCGCCAGCAGCCTTGCCTTACCCGGGGAGACTGAAGCTTTCTTT. Amino acids: CASSLALPGETEAFF.

The chain uses TRBV13 and TRBJ1-1; D not certain. The CDR3 consists of 14 residues. Trimming removed 3 bases from V and 8 bases from J, with 16 bases in between. Looked up from germline, CDR1 is PRHDT and CDR2 is FYEKMQ (reference sequence). CDR3 DNA: TGTGCCAGCAGCTTGCGGCGCCCTCTCAGAGAAGCTTTCTTT. Amino acid sequence: CASSLRRPLREAFF.

In this sample, this clone turned up once. V gene TRBV6-4 combines with J gene TRBJ2-2, with 12 bases matching TRBD2. V shed 11 bases and J 0 bases; nucleotides not matched to a gene: 10. Germline CDR1 is MRHNA and CDR2 is SNTAGT. This CDR3 is 17 amino acids long. The CDR3 DNA is TGTGCCCCCCCGTCGGGACTAGCGGGCCCGAACACCGGGGAGCTGTTTTTT. This gives the protein CAPPSGLAGPNTGELFF.

The rearrangement uses TRBV14 and TRBJ2-3; D perhaps matches TRBD2 (6 bases). The CDR3 consists of 16 residues. Trimming stripped 2 bases from V and 1 base from J, with 13 bases between. CDR1 and CDR2 from the germline V gene are SGHDN and FVKESK. This CDR3 reads CASSQLQGLGTDTQYF. The CDR3 coding sequence is TGTGCCAGCAGCCAACTTCAGGGACTCGGCACAGATACGCAGTATTTT.

The J gene is TRBJ1-1, the V gene TRBV6-5; the D gene is possibly TRBD1 (6 bases). Trimming left V 6 bases short and J 0 bases short, with 11 bases between. Germline V CDR1 and CDR2: MNHEY, SVGAGI. This CDR3 spans 14 amino acids. The CDR3 DNA sequence: TGTGCCAGCAGGGACAGCCTAATGAACACTGAAGCTTTCTTT. It translates to CASRDSLMNTEAFF.

The rearrangement links TRBV3-1 (or the pseudogene TRBV3-2) to TRBJ1-4, with TRBD1 identical over 7 bases. V gave up 1 base and J gave up 7 bases; unmatched junction bases: 3. CDR1 LGHDT and CDR2 YNNKEL come from the germline V gene (reference sequence). This CDR3 is built from 14 residues. CDR3: CASSQGQGGEKLFF. CDR3 coding DNA: TGTGCCAGCAGCCAAGGGCAGGGGGGTGAAAAACTGTTTTTT.

The chain links TRBV2 to TRBJ2-6; D is uncertain. CDR1 is SNHLY and CDR2 is FYNNEI in the germline V gene. The length of the CDR3 is 18 residues. Trimming removed 0 bases at V and 0 bases at J, with 12 bases between. The CDR3 region has the DNA TGTGCCAGCAGTGAAGCGTACTACATTAGCTCTGGGGCCAACGTCCTGACTTTC. This sequence encodes CASSEAYYISSGANVLTF.

The chain's CDR3 is CASSYEGRVSYEQYF. CDR3 nucleotide sequence: TGTGCCAGCAGTTACGAAGGGAGGGTATCCTACGAGCAGTACTTC. The chain employs TRBV6-2 or TRBV6-3 and TRBJ2-7, with 7 bases fitting TRBD2. The CDR3 loop spans 15 amino acids. J lost 1 base, V lost 2 bases, and 5 bases had no gene match. CDR1 MNHEY and CDR2 SVGEGT come from the germline V gene.

V and J are TRBV11-2 and TRBJ2-3, with D perhaps TRBD2 (7 bases). Trimming pared 7 bases from V and 4 bases from J, leaving 18 bases between. Per the germline V gene, CDR1 is SGHAT and CDR2 is FQNNGV. CDR3 length: 15 residues. The CDR3 DNA is TGTGCCAGCACGATAGGGGGGGGGCCCGCAGATACGCAGTATTTT. Amino acid sequence: CASTIGGGPADTQYF.

In this sample, this clone turned up once. The chain employs TRBV7-9 and TRBJ2-1; 12 bases map to TRBD2. This CDR3 spans 17 amino acids. J lost 5 bases, V lost 5 bases, and 10 bases had no gene match. Germline CDR1 SEHNR, CDR2 FQNEAQ (reference sequence). The CDR3 nucleotides are TGTGCCAGCAGCCCGGGCCTCCTAGCGGGAGGGAACAATGAGCAGTTCTTC. Translated, it gives CASSPGLLAGGNNEQFF.

The chain carries TRBV10-2 and TRBJ1-6, with 7 nucleotides matching TRBD1. From germline, CDR1 is WSHSY and CDR2 SAAADI. The V gene end was trimmed by 3 bases and the J gene end by 0 bases; junction bases not matched to a gene: 8. This CDR3 comprises 18 residues. For the CDR3, the DNA is TGCGCCAGCAGTGATCTCGGACAGGAGAGCTCCTATAATTCACCCCTCCACTTT. Residues: CASSDLGQESSYNSPLHF.

The V gene is TRBV29-1, the J gene TRBJ1-2, with 8 bases that match TRBD1. J was trimmed by 3 bases and V by 5 bases; bases with no gene match: 5. This CDR3 is 13 amino acids long. Germline V gene lookup returns CDR1 SQVTM and CDR2 ANQGSEA. Here the CDR3 reads CSVKGQAHYGYTF. The DNA for the CDR3 is TGCAGCGTTAAGGGACAGGCCCACTATGGCTACACCTTC.